This T cell receptor (beta chain) was sequenced in a study of neurological immune-mediated disorders. This clonotype has ten or more counts. As yet, its antigen is unknown. Noted time point: longitudinal time-point 3. Volunteers from a blood bank in Maryland, USA, constituted the healthy controls. Germline V gene lookup returns CDR1 MNHEY and CDR2 SVGEGT. After removal of 5 bases from V and 2 bases from J, the junction contained 11 bases not matched to a gene. The CDR3 extends over 17 amino acids. Study conclusions and caveats: While HTLV-1-associated myelopathy showed the greatest TCR clonal expansion, multiple sclerosis showed the least, falling below healthy controls.

The making of cDNA relied on 5'RACE with 10-nucleotide random UMIs. TCRdb reprocessed the 5' RACE reads with MiXCR, giving one entry per CDR3 protein. The repertoire includes about 49,000 distinct CDR3 sequences, approximately 8.4% of them detected once, and under 2% sits in the top ten. This clonotype was obtained from a woman aged 40-49 years in good health. J is TRBJ2-7 and V is TRBV6-2 or TRBV6-3, with 11 bases matching TRBD2. Sample: PBMCs. The CDR3 DNA reads TGTGCCAGCAGTAAACCCCCCGGGACTAGCGGCGCCTACGAGCAGTACTTC. Protein sequence: CASSKPPGTSGAYEQYF.